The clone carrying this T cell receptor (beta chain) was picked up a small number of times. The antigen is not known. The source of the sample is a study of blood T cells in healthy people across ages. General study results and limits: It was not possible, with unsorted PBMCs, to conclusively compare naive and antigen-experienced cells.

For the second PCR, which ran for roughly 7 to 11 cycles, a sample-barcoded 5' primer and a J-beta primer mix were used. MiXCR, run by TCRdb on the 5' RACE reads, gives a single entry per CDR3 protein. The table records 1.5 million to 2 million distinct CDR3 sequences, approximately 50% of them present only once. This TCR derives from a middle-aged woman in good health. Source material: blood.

For the CDR3, the DNA is TGCGCCAGCAGCCTCCTGACAGGACCTGGGGCCAACGTCCTGACTTTC. The encoded protein is CASSLLTGPGANVLTF. The chain is built from TRBV5-1 and TRBJ2-6; D possibly corresponds to TRBD1 (6 bases). V lost 4 bases, J lost 2 bases, and 13 bases lay in between. The length of the CDR3 is 16 residues. The germline V gene encodes CDR1 SGHRS and CDR2 YFSETQ.